These T cell receptor beta chains were read from a single sample in a study of blood T cell repertoires in COVID-19. Libraries were prepared by immunoSEQ multiplex PCR; TCRdb keeps only in-frame clonotypes and omits some of them. The sample consists of around 330,000 clones, 85% to 90% of them appearing once. Sample: peripheral blood. These receptors were obtained from a woman aged 45-59 years with active or convalescent COVID-19. Each CDR3 is given with its conserved first and last residue. The order of the fields is clone size, V gene, D gene, J gene, CDR3 DNA, CDR3 protein. A D gene is named only where the DNA matches it firmly. A clone size is listed for some rows: how often the clone was seen (once, few, many), or a class if it is expanded.

.	TRBV7-2	.	TRBJ1-1	TGTGCCAGCAGCTTAGCCCGAGGCAGGGCGGGGACTGAAGCTTTCTTT	CASSLARGRAGTEAFF
.	TRBV28	.	TRBJ2-3	TGTGCCACCCAACTTAAGACAGATACGCAGTATTTT	CATQLKTDTQYF
.	TRBV12-5	TRBD1	TRBJ1-4	TGTGCTAGTGGTTTGTTCGCGGGACAGGGTGGACCTAATGAAAAACTGTTTTTT	CASGLFAGQGGPNEKLFF
.	TRBV27	.	TRBJ2-1	TGTGCCAGCAGTTTGTATAGCGAACGCTCCTACAATGAGCAGTTCTTC	CASSLYSERSYNEQFF
few	TRBV3-1/TRBV3-2	.	TRBJ1-4	TGTGCCAGCAGCCTACGGACATCAACTAATGAAAAACTGTTTTTT	CASSLRTSTNEKLFF
.	TRBV7-9	.	TRBJ1-1	TGTGCCAGCAGCTTAAAGGGGGACACTGAAGCTTTCTTT	CASSLKGDTEAFF
.	TRBV5-5	.	TRBJ2-1	TGTGCCAGCAGCTTCTACCTAGCTGCGGGCATATTCAATGAGCAGTTCTTC	CASSFYLAAGIFNEQFF
.	TRBV7-2	.	TRBJ1-5	TGTGCCAGCAGCTTTACGGGGTCAAGGAATCAGCCCCAGCATTTT	CASSFTGSRNQPQHF
.	TRBV30	TRBD1	TRBJ1-1	TGTGCCTGGAGCACTTGGACAGGGAGGACTGAAGCTTTCTTT	CAWSTWTGRTEAFF
.	TRBV19	.	TRBJ1-4	TGTGCCAGTAGCCCCTCCGGGACTAATGAAAAACTGTTTTTT	CASSPSGTNEKLFF
.	TRBV24-1	.	TRBJ2-1	TGTGCCACCAGTGATTGGGCTAGCGCACCGTTCTTC	CATSDWASAPFF
.	TRBV4-1	TRBD2	TRBJ2-7	TGCGCCAGCAGCCAAGGATTTCCGGGGGGGGCCAGCTCCTACGAGCAGTACTTC	CASSQGFPGGASSYEQYF
.	TRBV7-9	TRBD1	TRBJ1-2	TGTGCCAGCAGCCGTAACGGACAGGACTATGGCTACACCTTC	CASSRNGQDYGYTF
few	TRBV11-2	.	TRBJ2-2	TGTGCCAGCACCCGGAAGCCCCCGGGGACGAACACCGGGGAGCTGTTTTTT	CASTRKPPGTNTGELFF
few	TRBV7-9	TRBD1	TRBJ2-7	TGTGCCAGCAGCTTATCTCCTTCACAGGGGGCGCCCGGCGAGCAGTACTTC	CASSLSPSQGAPGEQYF
.	TRBV10-1	TRBD1	TRBJ1-4	TGCGCCAGCAGCGAGGGACAGGGGGCTTTTCGGAGGAGGGAAAAACTGTTTTTT	CASSEGQGAFRRREKLFF
.	TRBV7-3	TRBD2	TRBJ2-1	TGTGCCAGCAGCAAAAGTAGCGGGAGTTTCTATGAGCAGTTCTTC	CASSKSSGSFYEQFF
.	TRBV30	.	TRBJ1-5	TGTGCCTGGAGTCCCCGGACAAGTCTTAGCAATCAGCCCCAGCATTTT	CAWSPRTSLSNQPQHF
.	TRBV6-4	.	TRBJ2-2	TGTGCCAGCAGTGAACAGGGTTACACCGGGGAGCTGTTTTTT	CASSEQGYTGELFF
.	TRBV6-2/TRBV6-3	TRBD1	TRBJ1-1	TGTGCCAGCAGTTGCCCGGGACAGGGGGACACTGAAGCTTTCTTT	CASSCPGQGDTEAFF
.	TRBV5-4	.	TRBJ2-7	TGTGCCAGCAGCAGCAAACAGGGCTCCTACGAGCAGTACTTC	CASSSKQGSYEQYF
.	TRBV15	TRBD1	TRBJ1-5	TGTGCCACCAGCAGGAGGCCTGACAGGGGTCAGCCCCAGCATTTT	CATSRRPDRGQPQHF
.	TRBV6-5	.	TRBJ1-2	TGTGCCAGCAGTTACTCGGTGGCAGGGAGGTATGGCTACACCTTC	CASSYSVAGRYGYTF
.	TRBV3-1/TRBV3-2	TRBD1	TRBJ2-5	TGTGCCAGCAGCCGCGCCTTGTTAGGACAGGGACGAGAGACCCAGTACTTC	CASSRALLGQGRETQYF
.	TRBV7-2	.	TRBJ2-2	TGTGCCAGCAGCTCTCGGAGGGACAGATACACCGGGGAGCTGTTTTTT	CASSSRRDRYTGELFF
once	TRBV19	TRBD2	TRBJ2-5	TGTGCCAGTAGCACTCTAGCGGGGGGCTTTCAAGAGACCCAGTACTTC	CASSTLAGGFQETQYF
.	TRBV30	.	TRBJ2-7	TGTGCCTGGAATGGTCAGGGGTCTAATGAGCAGTACTTC	CAWNGQGSNEQYF
once	TRBV6-2/TRBV6-3	TRBD2	TRBJ2-1	TGTGCCAGCAGTTACTTAGGGAGGGGTACCAATGAGCAGTTCTTC	CASSYLGRGTNEQFF
.	TRBV2	TRBD2	TRBJ2-7	TGTGCCAGCAGTGAAGGACTAGCAGGCGAGCAGTACTTC	CASSEGLAGEQYF
.	TRBV4-1	.	TRBJ2-1	TGCGCCAGCACCCCAGGGGCGCGGACAGACAATGAGCAGTTCTTC	CASTPGARTDNEQFF
few	TRBV7-9	.	TRBJ1-5	TGTGCCAGCAGCTTAGGGCTCGGGCAGGGAAATCAGCCCCAGCATTTT	CASSLGLGQGNQPQHF
.	TRBV28	TRBD1	TRBJ1-5	TGTGCCAGCAGATTCCGGGACAGGGGGCGGAATCAGCCCCAGCATTTT	CASRFRDRGRNQPQHF
once	TRBV5-4	TRBD2	TRBJ2-7	TGTGCCAGCAGCTCCCAGCGGGAGGGCCTACACGAGCAGTACTTC	CASSSQREGLHEQYF
once	TRBV27	.	TRBJ2-7	TGTGCCAGCAGTTTATCCGAAGAGTACGAGCAGTACTTC	CASSLSEEYEQYF
.	TRBV7-2	.	TRBJ2-5	TGTGCCAGCAGCCCCGAAGCGCCTCGGACCCAGTACTTC	CASSPEAPRTQYF
.	TRBV6-2/TRBV6-3	.	TRBJ2-3	TGTGCCAGCAGCCACGCCTTCAGCGGTCGCACAGATACGCAGTATTTT	CASSHAFSGRTDTQYF
.	TRBV7-3	TRBD2	TRBJ2-7	TGTGCCAGCAGCCTTAGCGGGAACTCCTACGAGCAGTACTTC	CASSLSGNSYEQYF
.	TRBV5-4	TRBD2	TRBJ2-2	TGTGCCAGCAGCTTAGAGGGAGGGTTTCGCACCGGGGAGCTGTTTTTT	CASSLEGGFRTGELFF
few	TRBV19	TRBD1	TRBJ1-3	TGTGCCAGTAGTTGGCAGGGGGATTCTGGAAACACCATATATTTT	CASSWQGDSGNTIYF
.	TRBV6-2/TRBV6-3	.	TRBJ2-7	TGTGCCAGCAGTTACTCGAGGACTACCTCCCCCTACGAGCAGTACTTC	CASSYSRTTSPYEQYF
.	TRBV30	TRBD1	TRBJ1-5	TGTGCCTGGATGCCCCCCGGGACAGGGGGCTGGCAGCCCCAGCATTTT	CAWMPPGTGGWQPQHF
.	TRBV9	TRBD2	TRBJ2-3	TGTGCCAGCAGCGCAGTCGGGGGGGGAGAATATACAGATACGCAGTATTTT	CASSAVGGGEYTDTQYF
.	TRBV7-2	.	TRBJ1-2	TGTGCCAGCAGCTTACAGGGGAACTATGGCTACACCTTC	CASSLQGNYGYTF
.	TRBV7-8	TRBD1	TRBJ2-7	TGTGCCAGCAGCCCTCGGGGACAGTCCTCCTACGAGCAGTACTTC	CASSPRGQSSYEQYF
.	TRBV18	TRBD1	TRBJ2-3	TGTGCCAGCTCACCACCGACAGGGGGAATAGATACGCAGTATTTT	CASSPPTGGIDTQYF
.	TRBV1	.	TRBJ2-3	TGCACCAGCAGCGGACTAGCGGCTAGCACAGATACGCAGTATTTT	CTSSGLAASTDTQYF
.	TRBV19	.	TRBJ2-7	TGTGCCAGTAGTATGGGGTACGGGGACTACGAGCAGTACTTC	CASSMGYGDYEQYF
.	TRBV7-9	.	TRBJ2-5	TGTGCCAGCAGCCCTGGGGCTCAGAGGCTACAAGAGACCCAGTACTTC	CASSPGAQRLQETQYF
.	TRBV4-2	TRBD1	TRBJ1-6	TGTGCCAGCAGCCAGGGACAGAGTAATTCACCCCTCCACTTT	CASSQGQSNSPLHF
once	TRBV27	TRBD1	TRBJ1-5	TGTGCCAGCAGTGGACAGGGTAAACCACGTCAGCCCCAGCATTTT	CASSGQGKPRQPQHF
.	TRBV11-3	.	TRBJ1-3	TGTGCCAGCAGCGAGGGACTGACTGGAAACACCATATATTTT	CASSEGLTGNTIYF
.	TRBV27	TRBD2	TRBJ2-5	TGTGCCAGCAGCACTAGCGTTGGGGAGACCCAGTACTTC	CASSTSVGETQYF
.	TRBV7-2	TRBD2	TRBJ2-7	TGTGCCAGCAGCACGGGACTAGCGGGAGCCAGCGAGCAGTACTTC	CASSTGLAGASEQYF
once	TRBV28	.	TRBJ2-5	TGTGCCAGCAGCGGAGGGAAAGAGACCCAGTACTTC	CASSGGKETQYF
.	TRBV7-2	.	TRBJ2-7	TGTGCCAGCAGCTTTGCGGGTGGCTACGAGCAGTACTTC	CASSFAGGYEQYF